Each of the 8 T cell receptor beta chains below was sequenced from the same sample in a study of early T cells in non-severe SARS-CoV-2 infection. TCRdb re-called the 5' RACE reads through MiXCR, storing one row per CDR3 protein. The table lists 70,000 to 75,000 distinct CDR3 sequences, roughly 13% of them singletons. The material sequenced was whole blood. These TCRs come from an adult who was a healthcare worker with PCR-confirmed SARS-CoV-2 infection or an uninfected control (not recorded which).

CDR3 in DNA: TGTGCCAGCAGTGACAACCTCCCAGGGAGGGCCCAGCATTTT. Its translation: CASSDNLPGRAQHF. The chain links TRBV25-1 to TRBJ1-5, with TRBD1 as a possible D gene (5 bases). CDR3 length: 14 residues. From germline, CDR1 is MGHDK and CDR2 SYGVNS. Between the trimmed V and J ends, which lost 3 bases and 11 bases, there was a span of 17 bases.

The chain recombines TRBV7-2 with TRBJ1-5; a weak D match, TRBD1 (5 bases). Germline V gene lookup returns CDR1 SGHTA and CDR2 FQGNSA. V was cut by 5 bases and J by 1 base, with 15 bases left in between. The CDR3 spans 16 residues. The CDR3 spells CASSLVGGASNQPQHF. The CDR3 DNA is TGTGCCAGCAGCCTGGTTGGAGGGGCGAGCAATCAGCCCCAGCATTTT.

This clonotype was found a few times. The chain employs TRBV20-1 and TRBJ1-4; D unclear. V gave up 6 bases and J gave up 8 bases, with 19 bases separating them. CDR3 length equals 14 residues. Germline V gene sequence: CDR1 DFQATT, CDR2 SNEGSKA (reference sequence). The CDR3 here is CSAQRAGSREKLFF. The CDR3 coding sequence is TGCAGTGCGCAGCGGGCGGGCTCTAGGGAAAAACTGTTTTTT.

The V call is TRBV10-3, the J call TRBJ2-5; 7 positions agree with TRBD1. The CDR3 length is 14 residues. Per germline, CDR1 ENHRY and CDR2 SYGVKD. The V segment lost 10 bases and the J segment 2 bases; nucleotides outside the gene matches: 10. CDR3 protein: CATRPGTVQETQYF. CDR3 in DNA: TGTGCCACCCGTCCCGGGACAGTGCAAGAGACCCAGTACTTC.

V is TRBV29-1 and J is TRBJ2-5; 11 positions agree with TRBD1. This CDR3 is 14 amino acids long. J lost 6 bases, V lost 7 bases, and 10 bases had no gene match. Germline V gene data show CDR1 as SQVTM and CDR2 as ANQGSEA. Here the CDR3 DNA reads TGCAGCGGTAACCCGGGACAGGGGGTAAAGACCCAGTACTTC. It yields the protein CSGNPGQGVKTQYF.

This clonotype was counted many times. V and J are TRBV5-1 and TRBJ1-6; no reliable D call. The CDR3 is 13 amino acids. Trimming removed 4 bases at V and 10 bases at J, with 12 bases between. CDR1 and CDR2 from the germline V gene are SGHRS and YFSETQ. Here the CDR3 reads CASSPEGESPLHF. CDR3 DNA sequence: TGCGCCAGCAGCCCTGAAGGCGAATCACCCCTCCACTTT. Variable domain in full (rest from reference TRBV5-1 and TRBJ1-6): KAGVTQTPRYLIKTRGQQVTLSCSPISGHRSVSWYQQTPGQGLQFLFEYFSETQRNKGNFPGRFSGRQFSNSRSEMNVSTLELGDSALYLCASSPEGESPLHFGNGTRLTVT.

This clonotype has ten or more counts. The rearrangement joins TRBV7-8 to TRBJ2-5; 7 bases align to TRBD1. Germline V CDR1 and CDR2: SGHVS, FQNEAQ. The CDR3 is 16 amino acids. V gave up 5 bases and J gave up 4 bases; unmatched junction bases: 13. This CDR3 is CASSAGDRPLLETQYF. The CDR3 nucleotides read TGTGCCAGCAGCGCAGGGGACAGACCCTTACTAGAGACCCAGTACTTC.

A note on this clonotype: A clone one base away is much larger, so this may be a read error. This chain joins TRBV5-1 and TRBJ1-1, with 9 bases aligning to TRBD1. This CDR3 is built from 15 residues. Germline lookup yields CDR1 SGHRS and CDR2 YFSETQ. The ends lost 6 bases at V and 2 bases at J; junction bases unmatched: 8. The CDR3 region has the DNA TGCGCCAGCAACTCCGGGACAGGGTTAAACACTGAAGCTTTCTTT. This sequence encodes CASNSGTGLNTEAFF.